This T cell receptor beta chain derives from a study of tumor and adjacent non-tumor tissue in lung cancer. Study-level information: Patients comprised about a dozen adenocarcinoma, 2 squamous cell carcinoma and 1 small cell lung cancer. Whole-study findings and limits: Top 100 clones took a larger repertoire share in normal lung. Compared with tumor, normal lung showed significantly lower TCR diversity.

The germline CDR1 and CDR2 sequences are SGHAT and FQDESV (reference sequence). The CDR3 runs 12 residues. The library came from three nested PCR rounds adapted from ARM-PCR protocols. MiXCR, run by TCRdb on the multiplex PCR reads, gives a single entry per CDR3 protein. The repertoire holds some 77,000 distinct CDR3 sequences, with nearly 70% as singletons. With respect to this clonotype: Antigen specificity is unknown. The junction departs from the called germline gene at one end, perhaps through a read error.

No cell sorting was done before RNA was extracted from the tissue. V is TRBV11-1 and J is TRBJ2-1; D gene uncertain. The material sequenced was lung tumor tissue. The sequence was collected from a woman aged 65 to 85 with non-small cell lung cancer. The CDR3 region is CISSLVSYEQFF. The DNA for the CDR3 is TGTATCAGCAGCTTAGTGTCCTATGAGCAGTTTTTC.